The 3 T cell receptor beta chains reported below all come from one sample, sequenced in a study of shared clonotypes between healthy human individuals. Profiled with immunoSEQ multiplex PCR; TCRdb holds only in-frame clones, not every one. Among around 2.1 million clones listed, 85% to 95% were seen once. In the naive CD8 group, cells lacked CD45RO and were positively selected for CCR7, so terminally differentiated effector memory CD45RA+ cells were left out. Sequenced material: naive CD8+ T cells from PBMCs. Receptors were obtained from a man younger than 30 in good health. Some clones in this sample may be carry-over from other donors' samples.

The chain has TRBV27 and TRBJ1-1; D is unresolved. Germline V gene lookup returns CDR1 MNHEY and CDR2 SMNVEV (reference sequence). V was clipped by 1 base and J by 4 bases, with 10 bases between them. This CDR3 spans 14 amino acids. CDR3 sequence reads: CASSLYVAGTEAFF. Written as DNA, the CDR3 is TGTGCCAGCAGTTTATATGTTGCCGGCACTGAAGCTTTCTTT.

This sequence joins TRBV27 and TRBJ2-7; TRBD1 matches at 7 bases. Losses at the gene ends were 4 bases for V and 7 bases for J; bases not matched to a gene: 13. Germline V gene lookup returns CDR1 MNHEY and CDR2 SMNVEV (reference sequence). CDR3 size: 15 residues. CDR3 DNA: TGTGCCAGCAGTTCGATAACTGACAGGGAAGGTGAGCAGTACTTC. This translates into CASSSITDREGEQYF.

This clone was counted a single time. The chain employs TRBV11-2 and TRBJ2-7; TRBD2 agrees at 8 bases. The germline CDR1 and CDR2 sequences are SGHAT and FQNNGV. The CDR3 spans 13 residues. Trimming removed 5 bases from V and 3 bases from J; junction bases left unmatched: 3. As DNA, the CDR3 is TGTGCCAGCAGCATCGCGGGAGGCTACGAGCAGTACTTC. Protein product: CASSIAGGYEQYF.